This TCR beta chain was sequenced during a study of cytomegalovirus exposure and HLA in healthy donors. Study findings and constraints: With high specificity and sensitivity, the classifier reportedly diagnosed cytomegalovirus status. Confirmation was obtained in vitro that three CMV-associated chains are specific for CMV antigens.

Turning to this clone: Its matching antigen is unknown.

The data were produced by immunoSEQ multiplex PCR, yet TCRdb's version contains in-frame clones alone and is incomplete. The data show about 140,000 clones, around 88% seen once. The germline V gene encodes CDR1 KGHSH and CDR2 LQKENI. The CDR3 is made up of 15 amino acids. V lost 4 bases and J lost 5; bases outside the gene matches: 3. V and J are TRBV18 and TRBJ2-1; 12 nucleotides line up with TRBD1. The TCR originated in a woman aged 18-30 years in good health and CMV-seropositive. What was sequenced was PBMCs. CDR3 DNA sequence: TGTGCCAGCTCACAGGGACAGGGGGCCAACAATGAGCAGTTCTTC. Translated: CASSQGQGANNEQFF.